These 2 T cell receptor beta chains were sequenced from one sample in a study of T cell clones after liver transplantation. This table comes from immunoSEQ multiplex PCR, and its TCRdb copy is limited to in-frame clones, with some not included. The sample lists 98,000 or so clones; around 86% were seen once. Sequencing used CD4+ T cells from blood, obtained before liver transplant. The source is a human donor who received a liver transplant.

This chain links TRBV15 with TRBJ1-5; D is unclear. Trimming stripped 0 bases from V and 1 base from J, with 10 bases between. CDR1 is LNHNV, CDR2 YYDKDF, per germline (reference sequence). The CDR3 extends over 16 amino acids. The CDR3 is CATSRDLRVSNQPQHF. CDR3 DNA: TGTGCCACCAGCAGAGATTTGAGGGTCAGCAATCAGCCCCAGCATTTT.

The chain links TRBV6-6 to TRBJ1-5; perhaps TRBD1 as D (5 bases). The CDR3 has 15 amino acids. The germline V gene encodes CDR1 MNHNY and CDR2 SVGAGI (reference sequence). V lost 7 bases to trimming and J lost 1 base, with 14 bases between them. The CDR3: CASMRTRGSNQPQHF. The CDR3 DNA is TGTGCCAGCATGAGGACGAGGGGCAGCAATCAGCCCCAGCATTTT.